The T cell receptor (beta chain) described here comes from a study of spatial heterogeneity in lung cancer. Study details: PBMC samples from follow-up, when available, were sequenced at a median of about two years post-resection. The study observed each unique TCR and UMI combination more than ten times on average in raw reads.

Many counts were recorded for this clonotype. Its antigen remains unknown. In the library, each TCR cDNA molecule bore its own unique molecular identifier. One entry per CDR3 protein results from TCRdb running MiXCR on the 5' RACE reads. This table holds about 52,000 distinct CDR3 sequences, more than 6.5% found once. Whole-study results and caveats: The appearance of ubiquitous expanded tumor TCRs in blood was greater at resection than follow-up.

Germline values: CDR1 SGHVS, CDR2 FQNEAQ. The V gene lost 7 bases and the J gene lost 11 bases, with 17 bases spanning the gap. This CDR3 spans 12 amino acids. Stated time point: blood at routine non-recurrence follow-up after resection. Unsorted whole RNA from tumor, nontumor lung or frozen PBMC underwent sequencing. The receptor was isolated from a female donor with early-stage non-small cell lung cancer. This specimen was PBMCs, taken at follow-up. This rearrangement joins TRBV7-8 to TRBJ1-1; maybe TRBD1 (5 bases). In nucleotides, the CDR3 is TGTGCCAGCAACCTCGACGGGGGGATGGCTTTCTTT. As protein: CASNLDGGMAFF.